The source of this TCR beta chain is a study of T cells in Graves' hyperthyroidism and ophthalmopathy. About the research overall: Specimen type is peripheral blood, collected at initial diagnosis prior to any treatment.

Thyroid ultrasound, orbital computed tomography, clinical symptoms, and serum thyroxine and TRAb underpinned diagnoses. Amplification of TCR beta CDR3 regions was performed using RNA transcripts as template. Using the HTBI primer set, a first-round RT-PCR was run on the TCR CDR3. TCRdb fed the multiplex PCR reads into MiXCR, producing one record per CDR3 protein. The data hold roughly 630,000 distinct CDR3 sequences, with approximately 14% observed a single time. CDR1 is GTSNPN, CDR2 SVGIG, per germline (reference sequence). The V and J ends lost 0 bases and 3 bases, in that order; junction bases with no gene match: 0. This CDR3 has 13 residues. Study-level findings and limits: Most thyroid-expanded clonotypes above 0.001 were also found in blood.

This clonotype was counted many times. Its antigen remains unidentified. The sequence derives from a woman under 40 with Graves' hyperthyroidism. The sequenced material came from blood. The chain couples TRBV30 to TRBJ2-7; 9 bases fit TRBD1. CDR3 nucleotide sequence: TGTGCCTGGAGTGTGGGACAGGGCTACGAGCAGTACTTC. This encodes CAWSVGQGYEQYF.